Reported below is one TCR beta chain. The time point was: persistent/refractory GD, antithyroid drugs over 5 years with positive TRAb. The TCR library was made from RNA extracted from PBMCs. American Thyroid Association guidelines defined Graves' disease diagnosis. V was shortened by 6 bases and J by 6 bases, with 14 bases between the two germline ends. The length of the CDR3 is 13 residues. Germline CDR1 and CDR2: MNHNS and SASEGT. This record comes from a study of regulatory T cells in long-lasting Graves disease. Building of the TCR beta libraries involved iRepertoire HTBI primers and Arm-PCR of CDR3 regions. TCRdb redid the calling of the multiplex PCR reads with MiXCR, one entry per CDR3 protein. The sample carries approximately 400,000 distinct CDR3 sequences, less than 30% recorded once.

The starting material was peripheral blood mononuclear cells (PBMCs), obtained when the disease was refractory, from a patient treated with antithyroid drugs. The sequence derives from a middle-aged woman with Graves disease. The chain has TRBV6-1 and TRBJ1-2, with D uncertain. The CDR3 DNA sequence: TGTGCCAGCAGACTAACTAACAAGAATGGCTACACCTTC. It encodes CASRLTNKNGYTF.